The source of this TCR beta chain is a study of T cells in Graves' hyperthyroidism and ophthalmopathy. Aged 18 to 65, the patients had hyperthyroidism that was newly diagnosed and had lasted under 2 months. Lactation, pregnancy, other autoimmune disease or uncontrolled infection led to exclusion of patients. From approximately 9.1 ml of fresh peripheral blood, PBMCs were isolated. Whole-study results and caveats: The blood repertoire included most of the expanded thyroid clonotypes above 0.001.

RNA transcripts served as the template for amplifying TCR beta CDR3 regions. TCR CDR3 underwent first-round RT-PCR with the HTBI primer set. TCRdb independently ran MiXCR on the multiplex PCR reads; one entry per CDR3 protein. The sample shows about 560,000 distinct CDR3 sequences, 16% of them seen only once. The table lists this clonotype with many counts. Its matching antigen is unknown. The clonotype comes from a young woman with Graves' hyperthyroidism. The sample comprised blood.

The CDR3 DNA sequence: TGTGCCAGCAGTCGTCAGGGGGCACGAAACACTGAAGCTTTCTTT. This encodes CASSRQGARNTEAFF. The chain links TRBV27 to TRBJ1-1, with 8 bases aligning to TRBD1. J gave up 2 bases and V 5 bases, and 7 bases lay outside the gene matches. In germline, CDR1 is MNHEY, CDR2 SMNVEV (reference sequence). The CDR3 has 15 residues.